This TCR beta chain was identified in a study of T-cell memory formation after mild COVID-19. The CDR3 is 15 residues long. The germline CDR1 and CDR2 sequences are SGHTA and FQGTGA. The V and J ends lost 5 bases and 4 bases respectively, with 16 bases between them. One entry per CDR3 protein results from TCRdb running MiXCR on the 5' RACE reads. Of 550,000 to 600,000 distinct CDR3 sequences listed, roughly a fifth are singletons. Sample: PBMCs or a T cell subset sorted from them (not recorded which). The chain combines TRBV7-3 with TRBJ2-3; D tentatively reads TRBD1 or TRBD2 (7 bases each). The source is an adult woman who had mild COVID-19 (a few samples of this study predate the infection). Cell type and time point are not known. The CDR3 region has the DNA TGTGCCAGCAGCCCCCAGGGGGGGGACGCAGATACGCAGTATTTT. Protein product: CASSPQGGDADTQYF.